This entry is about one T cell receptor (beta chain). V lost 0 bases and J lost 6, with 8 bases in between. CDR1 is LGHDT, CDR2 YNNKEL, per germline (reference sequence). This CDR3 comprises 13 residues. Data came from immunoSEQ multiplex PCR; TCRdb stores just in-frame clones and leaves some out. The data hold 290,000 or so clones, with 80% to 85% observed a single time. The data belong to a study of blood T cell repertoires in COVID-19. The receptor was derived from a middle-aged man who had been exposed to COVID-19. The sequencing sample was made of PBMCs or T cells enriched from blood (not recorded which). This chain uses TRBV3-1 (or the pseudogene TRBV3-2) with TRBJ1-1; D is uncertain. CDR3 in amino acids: CASSQDSGSEAFF. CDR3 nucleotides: TGTGCCAGCAGCCAAGATTCGGGATCTGAAGCTTTCTTT.